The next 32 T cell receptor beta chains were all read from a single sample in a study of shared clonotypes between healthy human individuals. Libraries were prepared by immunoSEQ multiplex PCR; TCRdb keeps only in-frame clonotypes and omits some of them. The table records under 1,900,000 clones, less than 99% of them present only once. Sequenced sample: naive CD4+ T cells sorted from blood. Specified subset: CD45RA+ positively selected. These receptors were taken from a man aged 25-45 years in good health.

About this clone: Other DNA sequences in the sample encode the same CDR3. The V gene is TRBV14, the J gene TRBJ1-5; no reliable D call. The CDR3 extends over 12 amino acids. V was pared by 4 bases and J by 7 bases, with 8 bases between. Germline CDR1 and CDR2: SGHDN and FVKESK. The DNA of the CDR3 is TGTGCCAGCAGCCTCGGTTCCCAGCCCCAGCATTTT. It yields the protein CASSLGSQPQHF.

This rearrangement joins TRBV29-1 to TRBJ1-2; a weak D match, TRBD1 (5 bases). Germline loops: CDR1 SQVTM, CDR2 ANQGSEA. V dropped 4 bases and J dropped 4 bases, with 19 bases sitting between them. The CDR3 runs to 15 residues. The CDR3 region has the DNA TGCAGCGTTGGCCCAACCCAGGGACTCCTCTATGGCTACACCTTC. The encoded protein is CSVGPTQGLLYGYTF.

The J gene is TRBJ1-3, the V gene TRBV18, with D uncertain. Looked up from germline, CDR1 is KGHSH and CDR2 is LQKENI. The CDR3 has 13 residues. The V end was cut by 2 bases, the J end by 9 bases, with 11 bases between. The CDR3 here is CASSPVESGTIYF. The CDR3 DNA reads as TGTGCCAGCTCACCAGTGGAGAGTGGCACCATATATTTT. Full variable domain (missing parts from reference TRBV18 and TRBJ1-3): NAGVMQNPRHLVRRRGQEARLRCSPMKGHSHVYWYRQLPEEGLKFMVYLQKENIIDESGMPKERFSAEFPKEGPSILRIQQVVRGDSAAYFCASSPVESGTIYFGEGSWLTVV.

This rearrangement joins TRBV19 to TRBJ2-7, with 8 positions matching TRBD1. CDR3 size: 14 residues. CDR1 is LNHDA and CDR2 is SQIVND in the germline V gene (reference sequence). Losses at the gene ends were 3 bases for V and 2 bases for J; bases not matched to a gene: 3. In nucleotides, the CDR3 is TGTGCCAGTAGTATTGACAGGGGTGCCTACGAGCAGTACTTC. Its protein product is CASSIDRGAYEQYF.

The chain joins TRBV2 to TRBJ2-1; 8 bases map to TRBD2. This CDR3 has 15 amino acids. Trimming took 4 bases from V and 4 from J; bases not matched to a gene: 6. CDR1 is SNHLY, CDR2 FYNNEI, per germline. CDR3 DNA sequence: TGTGCCAGCAGTGGTGGAAGCGGGAGATACAATGAGCAGTTCTTC. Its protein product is CASSGGSGRYNEQFF.

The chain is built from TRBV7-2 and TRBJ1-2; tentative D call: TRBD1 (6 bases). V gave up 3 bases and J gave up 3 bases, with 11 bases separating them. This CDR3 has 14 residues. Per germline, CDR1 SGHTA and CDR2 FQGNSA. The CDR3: CASSFRRTDYGYTF. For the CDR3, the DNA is TGTGCCAGCAGCTTTAGGCGGACAGACTATGGCTACACCTTC.

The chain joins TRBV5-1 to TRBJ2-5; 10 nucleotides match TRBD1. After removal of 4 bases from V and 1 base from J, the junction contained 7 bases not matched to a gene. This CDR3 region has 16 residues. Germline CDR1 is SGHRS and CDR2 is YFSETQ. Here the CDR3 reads CASSEPGQGSQETQYF. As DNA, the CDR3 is TGCGCCAGCAGCGAGCCGGGACAGGGGTCCCAAGAGACCCAGTACTTC.

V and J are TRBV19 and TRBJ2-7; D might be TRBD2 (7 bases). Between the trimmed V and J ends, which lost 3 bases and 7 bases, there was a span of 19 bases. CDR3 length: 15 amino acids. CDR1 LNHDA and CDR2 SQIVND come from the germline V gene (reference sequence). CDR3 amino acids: CASSITGGLSQEQYF. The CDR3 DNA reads TGTGCCAGTAGTATCACCGGGGGGCTATCGCAGGAGCAGTACTTC.

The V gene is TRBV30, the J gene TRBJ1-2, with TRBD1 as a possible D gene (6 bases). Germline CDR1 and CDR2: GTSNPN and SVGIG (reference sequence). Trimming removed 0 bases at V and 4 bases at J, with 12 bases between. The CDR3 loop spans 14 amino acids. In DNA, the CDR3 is TGTGCCTGGAGTGTACGGGGCAGGGGCTATGGCTACACCTTC. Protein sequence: CAWSVRGRGYGYTF.

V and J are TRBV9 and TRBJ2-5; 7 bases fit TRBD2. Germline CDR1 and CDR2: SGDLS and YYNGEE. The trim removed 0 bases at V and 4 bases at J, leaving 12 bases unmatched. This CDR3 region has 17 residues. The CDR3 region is CASSVDVALAAGETQYF. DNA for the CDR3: TGTGCCAGCAGCGTAGACGTCGCGCTAGCGGCCGGAGAGACCCAGTACTTC.

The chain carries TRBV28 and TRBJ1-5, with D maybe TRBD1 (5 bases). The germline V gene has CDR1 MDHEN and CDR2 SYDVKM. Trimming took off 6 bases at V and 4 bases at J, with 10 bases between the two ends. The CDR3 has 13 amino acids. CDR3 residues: CASRKEGNQPQHF. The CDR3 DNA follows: TGTGCCAGCAGAAAAGAGGGGAATCAGCCCCAGCATTTT.

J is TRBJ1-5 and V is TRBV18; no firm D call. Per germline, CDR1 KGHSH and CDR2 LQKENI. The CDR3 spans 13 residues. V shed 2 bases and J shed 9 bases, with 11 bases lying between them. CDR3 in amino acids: CASSPADRTPQHF. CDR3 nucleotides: TGTGCCAGCTCACCAGCGGATCGGACGCCCCAGCATTTT.

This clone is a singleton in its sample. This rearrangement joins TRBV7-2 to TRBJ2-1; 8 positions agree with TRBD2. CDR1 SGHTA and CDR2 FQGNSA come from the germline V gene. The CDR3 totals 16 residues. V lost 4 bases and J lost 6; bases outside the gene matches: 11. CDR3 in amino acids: CASSSTGGLAGNEQFF. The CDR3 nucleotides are TGTGCCAGCAGCTCTACGGGGGGGCTAGCGGGCAATGAGCAGTTCTTC. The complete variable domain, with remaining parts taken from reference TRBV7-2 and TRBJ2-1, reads GAGVSQSPSNKVTEKGKDVELRCDPISGHTALYWYRQSLGQGLEFLIYFQGNSAPDKSGLPSDRFSAERTGGSVSTLTIQRTQQEDSAVYLCASSSTGGLAGNEQFFGPGTRLTVL.

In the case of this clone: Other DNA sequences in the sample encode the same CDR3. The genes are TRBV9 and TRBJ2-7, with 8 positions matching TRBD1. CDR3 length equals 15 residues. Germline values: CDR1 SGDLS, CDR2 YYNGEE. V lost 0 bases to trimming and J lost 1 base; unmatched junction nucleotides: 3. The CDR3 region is CASSVGDRGSYEQYF. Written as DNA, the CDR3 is TGTGCCAGCAGCGTAGGAGACAGGGGATCCTACGAGCAGTACTTC.

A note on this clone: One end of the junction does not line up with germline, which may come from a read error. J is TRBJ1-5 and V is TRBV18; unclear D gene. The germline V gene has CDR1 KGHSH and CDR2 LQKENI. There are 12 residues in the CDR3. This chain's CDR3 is CASSGLNEPQHF. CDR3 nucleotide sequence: TGTGCCAGCTCTGGGCTCAATGAGCCCCAGCATTTT.

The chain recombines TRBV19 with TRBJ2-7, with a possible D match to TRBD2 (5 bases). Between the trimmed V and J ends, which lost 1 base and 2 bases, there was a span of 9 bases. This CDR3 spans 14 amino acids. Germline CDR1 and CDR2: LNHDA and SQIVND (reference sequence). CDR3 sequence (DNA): TGTGCCAGTAGTATAGCGGGAACAGCCTACGAGCAGTACTTC. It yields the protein CASSIAGTAYEQYF.

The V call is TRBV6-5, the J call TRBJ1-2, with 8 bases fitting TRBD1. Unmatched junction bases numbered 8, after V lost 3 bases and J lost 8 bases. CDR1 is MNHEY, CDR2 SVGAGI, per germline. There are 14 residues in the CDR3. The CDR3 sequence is CASSYTDRGRGYTF. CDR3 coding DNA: TGTGCCAGCAGTTATACAGACAGGGGCCGGGGCTACACCTTC.

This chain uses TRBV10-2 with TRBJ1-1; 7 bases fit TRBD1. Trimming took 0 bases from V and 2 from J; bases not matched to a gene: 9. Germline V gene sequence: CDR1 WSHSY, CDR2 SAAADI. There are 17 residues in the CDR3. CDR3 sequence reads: CASSESTKDRQNTEAFF. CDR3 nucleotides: TGCGCCAGCAGTGAGTCGACGAAGGACAGGCAAAACACTGAAGCTTTCTTT.

The CDR3 is CASSVNPSYEQYF. The CDR3 bases are TGTGCCAGCAGCGTCAACCCGTCCTACGAGCAGTACTTC. The chain carries TRBV7-9 and TRBJ2-7; the D is unclear. Germline values: CDR1 SEHNR, CDR2 FQNEAQ (reference sequence). The CDR3 extends over 13 amino acids. The ends were cut back, 5 bases at V and 1 base at J, with 9 bases in the middle.

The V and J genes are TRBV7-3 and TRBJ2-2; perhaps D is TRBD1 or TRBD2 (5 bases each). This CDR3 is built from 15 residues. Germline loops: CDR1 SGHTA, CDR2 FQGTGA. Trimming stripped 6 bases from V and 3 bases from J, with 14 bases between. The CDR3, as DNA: TGTGCCAGCAGTCCGGGACCGGCCCACACCGGGGAGCTGTTTTTT. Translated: CASSPGPAHTGELFF.

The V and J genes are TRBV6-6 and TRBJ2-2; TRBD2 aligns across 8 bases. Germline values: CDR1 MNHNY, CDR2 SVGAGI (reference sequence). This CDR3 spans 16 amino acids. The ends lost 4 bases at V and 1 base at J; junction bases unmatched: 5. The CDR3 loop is CASSLTSAQNTGELFF. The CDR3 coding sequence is TGTGCCAGCAGTTTGACTAGCGCCCAGAACACCGGGGAGCTGTTTTTT.

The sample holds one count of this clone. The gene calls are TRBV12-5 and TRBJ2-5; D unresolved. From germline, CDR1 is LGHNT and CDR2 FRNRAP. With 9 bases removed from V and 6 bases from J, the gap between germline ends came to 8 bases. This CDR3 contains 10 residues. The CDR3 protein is CARTPQTQYF. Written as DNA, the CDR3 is TGTGCTAGGACCCCCCAGACCCAGTACTTC.

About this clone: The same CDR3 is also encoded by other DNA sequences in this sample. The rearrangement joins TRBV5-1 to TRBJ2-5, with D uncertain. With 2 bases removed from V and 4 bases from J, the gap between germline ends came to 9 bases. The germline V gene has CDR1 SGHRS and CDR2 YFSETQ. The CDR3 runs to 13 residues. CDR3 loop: CASSFGVGETQYF. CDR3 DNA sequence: TGCGCCAGCAGCTTTGGTGTCGGAGAGACCCAGTACTTC.

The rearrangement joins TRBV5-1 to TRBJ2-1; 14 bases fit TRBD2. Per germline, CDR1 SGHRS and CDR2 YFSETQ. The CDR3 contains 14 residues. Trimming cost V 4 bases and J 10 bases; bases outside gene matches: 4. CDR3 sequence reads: CASSAGTSGSEQFF. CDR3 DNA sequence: TGCGCCAGCAGCGCGGGGACTAGCGGGAGCGAGCAGTTCTTC.

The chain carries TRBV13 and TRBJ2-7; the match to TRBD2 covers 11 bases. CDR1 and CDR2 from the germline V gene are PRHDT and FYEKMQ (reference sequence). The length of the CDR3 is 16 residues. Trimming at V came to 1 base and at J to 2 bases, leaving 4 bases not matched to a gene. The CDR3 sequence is CASSLVGTSGTYEQYF. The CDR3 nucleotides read TGTGCCAGCAGCTTAGTCGGGACTAGCGGAACCTACGAGCAGTACTTC.

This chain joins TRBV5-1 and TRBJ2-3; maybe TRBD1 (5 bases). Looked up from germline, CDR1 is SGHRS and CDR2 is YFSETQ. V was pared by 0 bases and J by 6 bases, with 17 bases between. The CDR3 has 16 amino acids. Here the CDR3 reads CASSLEARVNGDTQYF. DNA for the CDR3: TGCGCCAGCAGCTTGGAGGCCAGGGTAAACGGGGATACGCAGTATTTT.

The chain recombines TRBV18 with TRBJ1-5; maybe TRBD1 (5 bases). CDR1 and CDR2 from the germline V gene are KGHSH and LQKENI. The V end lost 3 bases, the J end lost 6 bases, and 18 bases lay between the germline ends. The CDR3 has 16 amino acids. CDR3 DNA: TGTGCCAGCTCACCGGTGGGGGAAGCTCGGAGTCAGCCCCAGCATTTT. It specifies CASSPVGEARSQPQHF.

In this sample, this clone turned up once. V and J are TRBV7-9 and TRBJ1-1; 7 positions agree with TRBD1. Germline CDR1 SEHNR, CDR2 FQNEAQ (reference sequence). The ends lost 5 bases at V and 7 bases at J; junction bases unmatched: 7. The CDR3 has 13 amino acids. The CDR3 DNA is TGTGCCAGCAGCAGAGAGACAGGGAATGAAGCTTTCTTT. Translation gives CASSRETGNEAFF.

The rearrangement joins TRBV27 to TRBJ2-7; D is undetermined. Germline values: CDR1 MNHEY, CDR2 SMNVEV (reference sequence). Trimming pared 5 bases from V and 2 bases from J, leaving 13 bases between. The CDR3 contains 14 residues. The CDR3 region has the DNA TGTGCCAGCAGTCCGGGCCCGCGCGCCTACGAGCAGTACTTC. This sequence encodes CASSPGPRAYEQYF.

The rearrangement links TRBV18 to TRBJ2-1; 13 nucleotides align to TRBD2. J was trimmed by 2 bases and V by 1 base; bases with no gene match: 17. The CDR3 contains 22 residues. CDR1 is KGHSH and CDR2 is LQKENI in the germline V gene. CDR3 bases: TGTGCCAGCTCACCACTGGGACCAGGGACACCAGGGACTAGCGGGGCCTACAATGAGCAGTTCTTC. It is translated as CASSPLGPGTPGTSGAYNEQFF.

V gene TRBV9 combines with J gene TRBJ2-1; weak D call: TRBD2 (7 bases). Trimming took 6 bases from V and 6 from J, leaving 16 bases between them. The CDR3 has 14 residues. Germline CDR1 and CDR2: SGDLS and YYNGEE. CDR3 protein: CASKARGGANEQFF. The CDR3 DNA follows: TGTGCCAGCAAAGCGAGGGGGGGAGCCAATGAGCAGTTCTTC.

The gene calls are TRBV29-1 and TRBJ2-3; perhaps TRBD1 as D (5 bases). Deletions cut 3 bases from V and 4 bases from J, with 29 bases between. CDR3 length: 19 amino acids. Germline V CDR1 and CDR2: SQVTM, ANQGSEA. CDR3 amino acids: CSVDTAVGFQGLGPDTQYF. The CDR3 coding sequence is TGCAGCGTTGATACGGCCGTGGGGTTCCAGGGCTTGGGTCCAGATACGCAGTATTTT.